Listed here are 8 T cell receptor beta chains from one sample, sequenced in a study of identical twins. Each CDR3 protein gets one entry after TCRdb re-called the 5' RACE reads with MiXCR. Of some 730,000 distinct CDR3 sequences in the sample, over 15% are singletons; the top ten hold around 13%. The sample was also reused in another study, on T cells expressing NK-cell markers.

The sequencing input was PBMCs. The receptors derive from a young woman in good health.

This clonotype was seen repeatedly, ten times or more. The genes are TRBV7-9 and TRBJ2-7, with 7 bases that match TRBD2. The CDR3 has 14 residues. Germline CDR1 reads SEHNR; CDR2 reads FQNEAQ (reference sequence). V lost 5 bases and J lost 2; bases outside the gene matches: 6. In DNA, the CDR3 is TGTGCCAGCAGCCAGACCGGGACTACCTACGAGCAGTACTTC. This encodes CASSQTGTTYEQYF. The full variable domain, rest sourced from reference TRBV7-9 and TRBJ2-7, is DTGVSQNPRHKITKRGQNVTFRCDPISEHNRLYWYRQTLGQGPEFLTYFQNEAQLEKSRLLSDRFSAERPKGSFSTLEIQRTEQGDSAMYLCASSQTGTTYEQYFGPGTRLTVT.

V is TRBV7-8 and J is TRBJ1-4; 7 positions agree with TRBD1. V lost 11 bases to trimming and J lost 5 bases; unmatched junction nucleotides: 8. The CDR3 has 13 amino acids. CDR1 is SGHVS and CDR2 is FQNEAQ in the germline V gene. CDR3 in amino acids: CAGMGTDNEKLFF. The CDR3, as DNA: TGTGCCGGTATGGGGACAGACAATGAAAAACTGTTTTTT.

The chain combines TRBV9 with TRBJ2-3; 9 bases are shared with TRBD2. Germline assignment: CDR1 SGDLS and CDR2 YYNGEE. The CDR3 loop spans 16 amino acids. V lost 2 bases and J lost 1; bases outside the gene matches: 5. The CDR3 DNA follows: TGTGCCAGCAGCGTTCTAGCGGGGTTAGGCACAGATACGCAGTATTTT. Translating it yields CASSVLAGLGTDTQYF. Based on the CDR3 plus reference TRBV9 and TRBJ2-3, the full variable domain is DSGVTQTPKHLITATGQRVTLRCSPRSGDLSVYWYQQSLDQGLQFLIQYYNGEERAKGNILERFSAQQFPDLHSELNLSSLELGDSALYFCASSVLAGLGTDTQYFGPGTRLTVL.

This sequence joins TRBV3-1 and TRBJ2-7, with a weak D call TRBD1 (7 bases). CDR3 length: 15 amino acids. Germline lookup yields CDR1 LGHDT and CDR2 YNNKEL (reference sequence). V was clipped by 3 bases and J by 7 bases, with 19 bases between them. The CDR3 sequence is CASSHLRDSRGEQYF. The DNA of the CDR3 is TGTGCCAGCAGCCACCTGCGGGACAGCCGAGGAGAGCAGTACTTC.

A few counts support this clonotype. This chain links TRBV27 with TRBJ2-7, with D possibly TRBD1 on 6 matching bases. There are 15 residues in the CDR3. V lost 9 bases to trimming and J lost 3 bases, with 21 bases between them. Germline V lookup: CDR1 MNHEY, CDR2 SMNVEV (reference sequence). The CDR3 coding sequence is TGTGCCAGTTCCGACGTACAGGGCGAGCGCTACGAGCAGTACTTC. As protein: CASSDVQGERYEQYF.

This clonotype has a handful of counts. V and J are TRBV7-2 and TRBJ1-1; no clear D. The germline V and J ends were trimmed by 1 base and 3 bases, with 15 bases remaining between them. Germline V gene sequence: CDR1 SGHTA, CDR2 FQGNSA. The CDR3 runs to 16 residues. CDR3 nucleotide sequence: TGTGCCAGCAGCTTAGGGTTCGGGATCTGGTACACTGAAGCTTTCTTT. Protein sequence: CASSLGFGIWYTEAFF.

The V gene is TRBV15, the J gene TRBJ2-5, with D possibly being TRBD1 (5 bases). The CDR3 length is 13 residues. V lost 5 bases and J 2 bases, leaving 9 bases between the germline ends. Germline CDR1 LNHNV, CDR2 YYDKDF (reference sequence). CDR3 nucleotides: TGTGCCACCAGCGGGCGGACACAAGAGACCCAGTACTTC. It is translated as CATSGRTQETQYF.

This clonotype was counted a few times. The chain recombines TRBV11-1 with TRBJ2-4, with D possibly TRBD2 on 5 matching bases. Germline lookup yields CDR1 SGHAT and CDR2 FQDESV (reference sequence). Trimming shortened V by 3 bases and J by 0 bases, and 18 bases separated the two germline ends. CDR3 length: 18 residues. CDR3 bases: TGTGCCAGCAGCTTCATGAGTAGCCTCGGACTAGCCAAAAACATTCAGTACTTC. Its translation is CASSFMSSLGLAKNIQYF.